This T cell receptor (beta chain) was profiled in a study of control samples from healthy donors and cancer patients. Per the germline V gene, CDR1 is SGHTA and CDR2 is FQGNSA. The ends were cut back, 5 bases at V and 3 bases at J, with 7 bases in the middle. This CDR3 spans 12 amino acids. Sequenced by immunoSEQ multiplex PCR; TCRdb stores in-frame clones only, minus some. The sample has about 160,000 clones; 85% to 90% are singletons. The chain carries TRBV7-2 and TRBJ1-2; the D gene is possibly TRBD1 (6 bases). Material for sequencing was blood. The sequence derives from a man aged 25 to 40 in good health. The CDR3 nucleotides are TGTGCCAGCAGCCAGGGGTACTATGGCTACACCTTC. It yields the protein CASSQGYYGYTF. Full variable domain (rest looked up from reference TRBV7-2 and TRBJ1-2): GAGVSQSPSNKVTEKGKDVELRCDPISGHTALYWYRQSLGQGLEFLIYFQGNSAPDKSGLPSDRFSAERTGGSVSTLTIQRTQQEDSAVYLCASSQGYYGYTFGSGTRLTVV.